Listed below are T cell receptor beta chains from one sample, sequenced in a study of blood T cell repertoires in COVID-19. Using immunoSEQ multiplex PCR, the repertoire was profiled, and TCRdb retains in-frame clones only, with some absent. The data hold more than 150,000 clones, with 85% to 90% observed a single time. Sequenced input: peripheral blood. The receptors come from a man aged 50-60 years with acute or convalescent COVID-19. Each CDR3 is given with its conserved first and last residue. A D gene is named only where the DNA matches it firmly. Size is stated for part of the rows, as once, few or many counts, or as a class when the clone is expanded.

D gene | clone size | J gene | V gene | CDR3 protein | CDR3 DNA
TRBD1 | NA | TRBJ2-2 | TRBV6-1 | CASSEILGQATGELFF | TGTGCCAGCAGTGAAATTTTGGGACAGGCCACCGGGGAGCTGTTTTTT
NA | NA | TRBJ2-5 | TRBV28 | CASSYPSPGGETQYF | TGTGCCAGCAGTTACCCCTCGCCAGGAGGGGAGACCCAGTACTTC
TRBD1 | NA | TRBJ1-2 | TRBV5-4 | CASSGRDRTNYGYTF | TGTGCCAGCAGCGGACGGGACAGGACAAACTATGGCTACACCTTC
NA | once | TRBJ2-3 | TRBV7-3 | CASSLYGGSTDTQYF | TGTGCCAGCAGCTTATACGGGGGAAGCACAGATACGCAGTATTTT
TRBD2 | NA | TRBJ2-6 | TRBV11-3 | CASSAGDLGGANVLTF | TGTGCCAGCAGCGCGGGAGACTTGGGAGGGGCCAACGTCCTGACTTTC
NA | NA | TRBJ1-6 | TRBV5-1 | CASSDRSYNSPLHF | TGCGCCAGCTCCGACAGGTCCTATAATTCACCCCTCCACTTT
TRBD2 | NA | TRBJ2-2 | TRBV4-1 | CASSLRTSGGADGELFF | TGCGCCAGCAGCCTCAGGACTAGCGGGGGGGCCGACGGGGAGCTGTTTTTT
NA | few | TRBJ2-1 | TRBV4-3 | CASSQDPAGSYNEQFF | TGCGCCAGCAGCCAAGATCCGGCGGGGTCCTACAATGAGCAGTTCTTC
NA | NA | TRBJ1-2 | TRBV27 | CASSLSNQGSYTF | TGTGCCAGCAGTTTATCGAACCAGGGGAGTTACACCTTC
TRBD2 | NA | TRBJ2-5 | TRBV28 | CASSFGRGSRETQYF | TGTGCCAGCAGTTTCGGGAGGGGATCTCGAGAGACCCAGTACTTC
NA | NA | TRBJ2-2 | TRBV3-1/TRBV3-2 | CASSQDLSRDTGELFF | TGTGCCAGCAGCCAAGATCTATCCAGGGACACCGGGGAGCTGTTTTTT
TRBD1 | NA | TRBJ2-2 | TRBV6-5 | CASSYGTENTGELFF | TGTGCCAGCAGTTACGGGACAGAAAACACCGGGGAGCTGTTTTTT
TRBD2 | few | TRBJ2-5 | TRBV7-7 | CASSLGLAGAKETQYF | TGTGCTAGCAGCTTAGGACTAGCGGGGGCGAAAGAGACCCAGTACTTC
TRBD1 | few | TRBJ1-6 | TRBV28 | CASSLYPGQTNSPLHF | TGTGCCAGCAGTTTATATCCGGGACAGACTAATTCACCCCTCCACTTT
TRBD2 | NA | TRBJ2-2 | TRBV2 | CASSVESSGPGELFF | TGTGCCAGCAGTGTTGAGTCTAGCGGGCCCGGGGAGCTGTTTTTT
TRBD1 | NA | TRBJ2-1 | TRBV18 | CASSPGQGTHNEQFF | TGTGCCAGCTCACCGGGACAGGGGACCCACAATGAGCAGTTCTTC
NA | NA | TRBJ2-3 | TRBV4-1 | CASSQGSQTGTDTQYF | TGCGCCAGCAGCCAAGGATCCCAGACGGGGACAGATACGCAGTATTTT
NA | NA | TRBJ2-5 | TRBV5-4 | CASSLLGAQETQYF | TGTGCCAGCAGCTTGTTGGGGGCCCAAGAGACCCAGTACTTC
TRBD2 | NA | TRBJ2-7 | TRBV13 | CASSQGLDSYEQYF | TGTGCCAGCAGCCAAGGACTAGACTCCTACGAGCAGTACTTC
NA | NA | TRBJ1-4 | TRBV3-1/TRBV3-2 | CASSQEVRVEKLFF | TGTGCCAGCAGCCAGGAGGTCCGCGTTGAAAAACTGTTTTTT
NA | NA | TRBJ1-6 | TRBV6-1 | CASSETGGSPLHF | TGTGCCAGCAGTGAAACGGGAGGATCACCCCTCCACTTT
TRBD1 | NA | TRBJ1-1 | TRBV4-2 | CASSPTGGTTEAFF | TGTGCCAGCAGCCCGACAGGGGGAACCACTGAAGCTTTCTTT
NA | NA | TRBJ2-3 | TRBV4-1 | CASSHPRSDTQYF | TGCGCCAGCAGCCACCCGCGGTCAGATACGCAGTATTTT
NA | NA | TRBJ1-1 | TRBV6-1 | CASSERGGATMNTEAFF | TGTGCCAGCAGTGAAAGGGGAGGGGCGACCATGAACACTGAAGCTTTCTTT
TRBD1 | NA | TRBJ2-2 | TRBV5-1 | CASSSQGVGTGELFF | TGCGCCAGCAGCTCGCAGGGGGTTGGCACCGGGGAGCTGTTTTTT
NA | NA | TRBJ2-3 | TRBV2 | CASRATGNTQYF | TGTGCCAGCAGGGCGACAGGTAATACGCAGTATTTT
TRBD2 | NA | TRBJ2-2 | TRBV19 | CASRKPGLANTGELFF | TGTGCCAGTCGAAAGCCCGGACTAGCGAACACCGGGGAGCTGTTTTTT
TRBD1 | few | TRBJ1-5 | TRBV19 | CASSIEGTGTGDGNQPQHF | TGTGCCAGTAGTATAGAGGGGACCGGGACAGGGGACGGCAATCAGCCCCAGCATTTT
TRBD2 | NA | TRBJ2-5 | TRBV7-8 | CASSRAPGLAGETQYF | TGTGCCAGCAGCCGTGCTCCGGGACTAGCCGGGGAGACCCAGTACTTC
NA | NA | TRBJ1-6 | TRBV7-2 | CASTSRAPRDGSPLHF | TGTGCCAGCACCTCTAGGGCCCCCAGGGATGGTTCACCCCTCCACTTT
NA | NA | TRBJ2-1 | TRBV3-1/TRBV3-2 | CASSRRGTYNEQFF | TGTGCCAGCAGCCGGCGGGGCACCTACAATGAGCAGTTCTTC
NA | NA | TRBJ1-5 | TRBV28 | CASGVASNQPQHF | TGTGCCAGCGGTGTAGCTAGCAATCAGCCCCAGCATTTT
NA | NA | TRBJ2-1 | TRBV7-8 | CASSYTGSGKQFF | TGTGCCAGCAGCTACACCGGGTCCGGGAAGCAGTTCTTC
TRBD1 | NA | TRBJ2-1 | TRBV19 | CASSVDRDYNEQFF | TGTGCCAGTAGTGTCGACAGGGACTACAATGAGCAGTTCTTC
NA | NA | TRBJ2-2 | TRBV24-1 | CATSDTRDTGLPTGELFF | TGTGCCACCAGTGACACCCGGGACACAGGGCTTCCTACCGGGGAGCTGTTTTTT
NA | NA | TRBJ1-2 | TRBV27 | CASSRSIANYGYTF | TGTGCCAGCAGCCGATCTATAGCTAACTATGGCTACACCTTC
NA | NA | TRBJ2-2 | TRBV12-3/TRBV12-4 | CASKFRNTGELFF | TGTGCCAGCAAGTTCAGGAACACCGGGGAGCTGTTTTTT
NA | NA | TRBJ1-3 | TRBV12-3/TRBV12-4 | CASSYGQRNTIYF | TGTGCCAGCAGCTATGGGCAGAGAAACACCATATATTTT
NA | NA | TRBJ2-1 | TRBV2 | CASTSATHWNEQFF | TGTGCCAGCACCTCCGCAACCCACTGGAATGAGCAGTTCTTC
TRBD2 | NA | TRBJ2-5 | TRBV5-1 | CASSLGLAGGLQETQYF | TGCGCCAGCAGCTTAGGACTAGCGGGAGGCCTACAGGAGACCCAGTACTTC